This is a list of T cell receptor beta chains from one sample in a study of OX40 agonist ivuxolimab in advanced cancers. This table comes from immunoSEQ multiplex PCR, and its TCRdb copy is limited to in-frame clones, with some not included. This sample carries about 21,000 clones, 70% to 90% of them seen once, and the ten largest clones take around 10%. Sequenced here: CD4+ or CD8+ T cells sorted from blood, sampled in a trial of the OX40 agonist ivuxolimab. The source of these receptors is an adult with an advanced solid tumor such as melanoma, head and neck, liver or kidney cancer. The CDR3 runs from the conserved cysteine through the conserved F or W. Clone size is given for some rows only: seen once, a few or many times, or a class if the clone is expanded.

TRBV2 | few | CASRTDRVDSPLHF
TRBV11-2 | . | CASSFPGLTYEQYF
TRBV29-1 | . | CSVDRSGYTF
TRBV27 | . | CASSPIPGQGFGFYNEQFF
TRBV9 | . | CASSVSGGSNQPQHF
TRBV19 | . | CASDRGLGNTIYF
TRBV7-9 | . | CASSPRGSYNEQFF
TRBV10-1 | . | CASSGLPANIQYF
TRBV29-1 | . | CSATGTSEKNYNEQFF
TRBV2 | . | CASSEKGSYEQYF
TRBV2 | . | CASNGLAGSKGETQYF
TRBV5-6 | once | CASGGWTGLTEAFF
TRBV6-5 | . | CASSLLAGHTGELFF
TRBV10-1 | . | CASSDAGDGPGELFF
TRBV6-1 | . | CACGAPNNEQFF
TRBV7-9 | . | CASSLSRDEQYF
TRBV18 | . | CASSPVDTGSSGNTIYF
TRBV19 | . | CASTRTIRRVGYTF
TRBV5-4 | . | CASSPEGGQYQETQYF
TRBV9 | . | CASSPYGYTF
TRBV5-4 | . | CASSASGGGHPSYEQYF
TRBV11-2 | . | CASSDRENSTDTQYF
TRBV7-9 | . | CASSLVGMNTEAFF
TRBV7-9 | once | CASSWTDTQYF
TRBV4-1 | . | CASSPDQWEQYF
TRBV6-1 | . | CASNENGAYNEQFF
TRBV29-1 | . | CSVDSREQFF
TRBV7-9 | . | CASSRRDRDPQETQYF
TRBV5-1 | . | CASSLADRTYEQYF
TRBV2 | . | CASSGKSDRPKPQHF